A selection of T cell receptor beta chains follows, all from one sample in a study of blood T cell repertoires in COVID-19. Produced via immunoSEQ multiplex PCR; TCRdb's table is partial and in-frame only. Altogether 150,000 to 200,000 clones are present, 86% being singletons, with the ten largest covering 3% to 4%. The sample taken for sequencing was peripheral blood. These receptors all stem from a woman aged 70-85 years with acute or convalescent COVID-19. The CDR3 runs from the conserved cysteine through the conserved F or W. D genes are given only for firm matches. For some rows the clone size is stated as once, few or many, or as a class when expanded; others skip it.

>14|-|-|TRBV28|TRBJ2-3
CASSHWWLTDTQYF
TGTGCCAGCAGCCACTGGTGGTTAACAGATACGCAGTATTTT
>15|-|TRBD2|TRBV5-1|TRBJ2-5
CASSLGPGLEETQYF
TGCGCCAGCAGCTTGGGGCCGGGACTAGAAGAGACCCAGTACTTC
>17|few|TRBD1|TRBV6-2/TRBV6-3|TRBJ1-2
CASSYSSVAGGNYGYTF
TGTGCCAGCAGTTACTCGTCGGTGGCAGGGGGCAACTATGGCTACACCTTC
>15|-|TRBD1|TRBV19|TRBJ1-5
CASGPGTASNQPQHF
TGTGCCAGTGGACCGGGGACAGCCTCCAATCAGCCCCAGCATTTT
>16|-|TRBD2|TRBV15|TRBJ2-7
CATSSPGLAGAYEQYF
TGTGCCACCAGCAGCCCGGGACTAGCGGGCGCCTACGAGCAGTACTTC
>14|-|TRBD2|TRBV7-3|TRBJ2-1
CASSTLSGSNEQFF
TGTGCCAGCAGCACCCTTAGCGGGAGCAATGAGCAGTTCTTC
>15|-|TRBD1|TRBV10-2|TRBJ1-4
CASSQQGSANEKLFF
TGCGCCAGCAGCCAACAGGGGAGCGCTAATGAAAAACTGTTTTTT
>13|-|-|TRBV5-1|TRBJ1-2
CASSPEGQYGYTF
TGCGCCAGCAGTCCGGAGGGGCAGTATGGCTACACCTTC
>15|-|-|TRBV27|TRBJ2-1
CASSLTRVGYNEQFF
TGTGCCAGCAGTTTAACTAGGGTGGGATACAATGAGCAGTTCTTC
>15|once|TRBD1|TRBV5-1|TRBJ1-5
CASSLEGDSYQPQHF
TGCGCCAGCAGCTTGGAGGGGGACAGTTATCAGCCCCAGCATTTT
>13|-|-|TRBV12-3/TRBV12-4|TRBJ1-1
CASSRQGNTEAFF
TGTGCCAGCAGTCGGCAGGGGAACACTGAAGCTTTCTTT
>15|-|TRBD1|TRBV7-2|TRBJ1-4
CASSPQGVANEKLFF
TGTGCCAGCAGCCCCCAGGGGGTGGCTAATGAAAAACTGTTTTTT
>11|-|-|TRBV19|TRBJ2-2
CASTGRLELFF
TGTGCCAGTACGGGAAGGTTGGAGCTGTTTTTT
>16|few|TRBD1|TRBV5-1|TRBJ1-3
CASSLGDRVSGNTIYF
TGCGCCAGCAGCTTGGGGGACAGGGTTTCTGGAAACACCATATATTTT
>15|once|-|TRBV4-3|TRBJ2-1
CASSQIEGVLYEQFF
TGCGCCAGCAGCCAAATAGAGGGAGTCCTCTATGAGCAGTTCTTC
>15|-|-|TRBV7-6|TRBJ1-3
CASSSTRGNGNTIYF
TGTGCCAGCAGCTCGACCCGGGGGAATGGAAACACCATATATTTT
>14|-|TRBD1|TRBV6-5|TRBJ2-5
CASSPRTGTETQYF
TGTGCCAGCAGTCCACGGACAGGGACGGAGACCCAGTACTTC